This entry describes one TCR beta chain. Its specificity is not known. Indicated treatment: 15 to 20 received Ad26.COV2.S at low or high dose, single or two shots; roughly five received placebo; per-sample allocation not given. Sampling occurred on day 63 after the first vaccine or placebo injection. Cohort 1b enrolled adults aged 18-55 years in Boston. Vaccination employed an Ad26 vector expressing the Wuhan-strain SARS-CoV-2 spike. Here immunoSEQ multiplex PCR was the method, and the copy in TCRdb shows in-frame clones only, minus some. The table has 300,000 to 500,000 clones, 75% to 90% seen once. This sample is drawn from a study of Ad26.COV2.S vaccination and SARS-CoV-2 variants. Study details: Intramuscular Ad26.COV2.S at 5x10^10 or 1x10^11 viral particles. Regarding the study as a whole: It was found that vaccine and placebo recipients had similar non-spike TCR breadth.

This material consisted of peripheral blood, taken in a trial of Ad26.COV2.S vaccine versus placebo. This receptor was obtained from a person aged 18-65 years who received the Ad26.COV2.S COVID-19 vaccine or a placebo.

The CDR3 sequence is CASSLSGTDTQYF. The CDR3 region has the DNA TGTGCCAGCAGCTTGTCAGGGACAGATACGCAGTATTTT. The chain recombines TRBV5-6 with TRBJ2-3; a possible D gene is TRBD1 (5 bases). CDR3 length: 13 amino acids. Per the germline V gene, CDR1 is SGHDT and CDR2 is YYEEEE. The V and J ends lost 1 base and 3 bases respectively, with 6 bases between them.